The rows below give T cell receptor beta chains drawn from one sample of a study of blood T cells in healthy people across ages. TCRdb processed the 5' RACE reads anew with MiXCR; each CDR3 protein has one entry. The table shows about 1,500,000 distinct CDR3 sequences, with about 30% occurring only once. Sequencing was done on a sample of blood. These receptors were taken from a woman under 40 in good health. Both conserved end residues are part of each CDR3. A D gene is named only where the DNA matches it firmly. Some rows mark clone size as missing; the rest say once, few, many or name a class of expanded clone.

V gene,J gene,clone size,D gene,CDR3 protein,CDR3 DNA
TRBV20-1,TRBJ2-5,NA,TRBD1,CSARRDRRYAGPETQYF,TGCAGTGCTAGGCGGGACAGGAGATACGCGGGGCCAGAGACCCAGTACTTC
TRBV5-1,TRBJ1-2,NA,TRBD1,CASSTGTGPYGYTF,TGCGCCAGCAGCACCGGGACAGGTCCGTATGGCTACACCTTC
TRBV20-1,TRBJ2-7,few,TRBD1,CSAVRQGISEQYF,TGCAGTGCCGTCAGACAGGGAATAAGCGAGCAGTACTTC
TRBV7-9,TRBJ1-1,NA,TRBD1,CASSLGDRDRTEAFF,TGTGCCAGCAGCTTGGGAGACAGGGATCGCACTGAAGCTTTCTTT
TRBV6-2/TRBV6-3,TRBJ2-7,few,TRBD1,CASSRGDRDYEQYF,TGTGCCAGCAGTCGCGGGGACAGGGACTACGAGCAGTACTTC
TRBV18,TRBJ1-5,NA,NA,CASSPGLQGDQPQHF,TGTGCCAGCTCACCGGGGCTACAGGGCGATCAGCCCCAGCATTTT
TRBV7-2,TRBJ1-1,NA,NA,CASSLEAGAFF,TGTGCCAGCAGCTTAGAAGCTGGAGCTTTCTTT
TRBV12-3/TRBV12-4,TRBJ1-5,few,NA,CAGDGRNQPQHF,TGTGCCGGGGACGGTCGCAATCAGCCCCAGCATTTT
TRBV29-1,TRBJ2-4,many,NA,CSVRPRLGNIQYF,TGCAGCGTCAGACCGCGACTAGGGAACATTCAGTACTTC
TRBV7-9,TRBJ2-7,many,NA,CASSLISGSSREQYF,TGTGCCAGCAGCTTAATTAGCGGCAGTTCGCGCGAGCAGTACTTC
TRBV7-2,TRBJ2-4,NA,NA,CASSQKGEGSRSHGKNIQYF,TGTGCCAGCAGCCAGAAAGGCGAGGGAAGTAGGAGTCATGGCAAAAACATTCAGTACTTC
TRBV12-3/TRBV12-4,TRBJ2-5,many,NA,CASTRDAGETQYF,TGTGCCAGCACCAGAGATGCTGGGGAGACCCAGTACTTC
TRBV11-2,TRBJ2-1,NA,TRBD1,CASRIRQSKDRGYNGQFF,TGTGCCAGCAGGATTAGGCAATCGAAGGACAGGGGTTACAATGGGCAGTTCTTC
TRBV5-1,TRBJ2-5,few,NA,CANSLQGLETQYF,TGCGCCAACAGCTTGCAGGGCCTTGAGACCCAGTACTTC
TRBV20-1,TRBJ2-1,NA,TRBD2,CSAAPIRGSGSPFEQFF,TGCAGTGCCGCCCCTATTCGAGGTAGCGGGAGTCCCTTTGAGCAGTTCTTC
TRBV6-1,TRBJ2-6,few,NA,CASRRWDVGSGANVLTF,TGTGCCAGCCGACGTTGGGACGTTGGGTCTGGGGCCAACGTCCTGACTTTC
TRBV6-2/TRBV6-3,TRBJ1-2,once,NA,CASSYDKDGNYGYTF,TGTGCCAGCAGTTACGACAAGGACGGGAACTATGGCTACACCTTC
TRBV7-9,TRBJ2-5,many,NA,CASSYARDETQYF,TGTGCCAGCAGCTACGCGAGGGATGAGACCCAGTACTTC
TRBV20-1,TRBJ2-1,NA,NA,CSARSGAVSYNEQFF,TGCAGTGCTAGATCGGGAGCGGTCTCCTACAATGAGCAGTTCTTC
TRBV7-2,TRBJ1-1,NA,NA,CASSFGRGGTEAFF,TGTGCCAGCAGCTTTGGGCGGGGAGGCACTGAAGCTTTCTTT
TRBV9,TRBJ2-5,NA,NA,CASSVEQGWQETQYF,TGTGCCAGCAGCGTAGAACAGGGTTGGCAAGAGACCCAGTACTTC
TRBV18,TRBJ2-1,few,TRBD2,CASFKLAGATDEQFF,TGTGCCAGCTTCAAGCTAGCGGGGGCGACTGATGAGCAGTTCTTC
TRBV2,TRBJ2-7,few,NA,CASEGGRQVKQYF,TGTGCCAGTGAGGGGGGGCGACAGGTAAAGCAGTACTTC
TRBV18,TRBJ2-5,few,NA,CASSEEQTQYF,TGTGCCAGCTCAGAAGAACAGACCCAGTACTTC
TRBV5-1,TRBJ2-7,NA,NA,CASSHGDNSYEQYF,TGCGCCAGCTCCCATGGGGACAATTCCTACGAGCAGTACTTC
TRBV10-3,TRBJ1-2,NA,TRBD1,CAISRTIRDRGDYGYTF,TGTGCCATCAGTCGAACGATCCGGGACAGGGGAGACTATGGCTACACCTTC